The sequence of this T cell receptor (beta chain) was determined in a study of CD4 T cells in relation to SARS-CoV-2 and coronaviruses. Study-level points and caveats: Crossreactive clones expanded significantly less to SARS-CoV-2 than monoreactive clones. Culture-expanded clones reflect memory recall rather than primary priming during culture. Approximately 65% of donors had memory CD4+ clonotypes crossrecognizing SARS-CoV-2 and common cold coronavirus spike.

Assay used: immunoSEQ multiplex PCR; TCRdb lists only in-frame clones, some missing. The sample lists about 60,000 clones; 94% were seen once. V lost 5 bases to trimming and J lost 2 bases, with 6 bases between them. The CDR3 runs 12 residues. About this clone: Its antigen is currently unknown.

CD4+ T cells from unexposed donors were obtained before the COVID-19 pandemic (2011-2018). The sequencing sample was made of naive CD4+ T cells from PBMCs. Documented subset: naive CD4+ T cells isolated by negative enrichment. This clonotype originated in a human donor in good health. The chain links TRBV12-3 or TRBV12-4 to TRBJ1-2; D is unclear. CDR3 loop: CASSRGNYGYTF. The CDR3 DNA sequence: TGTGCCAGCAGTCGAGGAAACTATGGCTACACCTTC.